The T cell receptor (beta chain) described here comes from a study of technical replicates of blood from a few donors. V was cut by 3 bases and J by 1 base, with 15 bases left in between. This CDR3 has 16 amino acids. The germline gives CDR1 SGHAT, CDR2 FQNNGV. The repertoire was sequenced with immunoSEQ multiplex PCR; TCRdb's copy has only in-frame clones and lacks some. The table shows around 62,000 clones, with roughly 97% occurring only once. This clone has a single count. The chain is built from TRBV11-2 and TRBJ1-2; maybe TRBD1 (6 bases). This receptor was taken from a human donor in good health. Sequencing used T cells isolated from PBMCs. CDR3 in DNA: TGTGCCAGCAGCTTTCGAACAGGGACCCATAACTATGGCTACACCTTC. It encodes CASSFRTGTHNYGYTF. The full variable domain, its missing parts supplied by reference TRBV11-2 and TRBJ1-2, is EAGVAQSPRYKIIEKRQSVAFWCNPISGHATLYWYQQILGQGPKLLIQFQNNGVVDDSQLPKDRFSAERLKGVDSTLKIQPAKLEDSAVYLCASSFRTGTHNYGYTFGSGTRLTVV.